This TCR beta chain was identified during a study of CD8 T cells in Susac syndrome. Study-wide results and limits: The study admitted that it had a relatively small number of individuals in its TCR sequencing and HLA analysis.

The ends were cut back, 1 base at V and 3 bases at J, with 12 bases in the middle. The CDR3 is 15 residues long. CDR1 is LGHNA, CDR2 YSLEER, per germline. CD8+ and CD4+ T cells circulating in blood were sequenced for TCR beta. With regard to this clonotype: Its antigen remains unidentified.

Random hexamers served to reverse transcribe roughly 0.45 to 1 ug RNA. From the immunoSEQ multiplex PCR reads, TCRdb called clonotypes with MiXCR, one entry per CDR3 protein. The table records about 22,000 distinct CDR3 sequences, roughly 93% of them present only once. This receptor was taken from a human donor in good health. Material: CD8+ T cells from PBMCs. The rearrangement uses TRBV4-3 and TRBJ1-1; D is unclear. CDR3 coding DNA: TGCGCCAGCAGCCAAGGGCTGAGAACTTACACTGAAGCTTTCTTT. This codes for CASSQGLRTYTEAFF.